Shown below are 7 T cell receptor beta chains from a single sample sequenced in a study of shared clonotypes between healthy human individuals. In the naive CD8 group, cells lacked CD45RO and were positively selected for CCR7, so terminally differentiated effector memory CD45RA+ cells were left out. The method was immunoSEQ multiplex PCR; TCRdb's version includes in-frame clones alone and lacks a portion of them. The sample carries under 1 million clones, about 92% recorded once. Sequenced: naive CD8+ T cells sorted from blood. These receptors all stem from a man between 25 and 39 years old in good health.

J is TRBJ2-5 and V is TRBV7-9; a possible D gene is TRBD1 (5 bases). The CDR3 spans 13 residues. Germline CDR1 reads SEHNR; CDR2 reads FQNEAQ (reference sequence). Deletions cut 5 bases from V and 6 bases from J, with 13 bases between. The CDR3 region has the DNA TGTGCCAGCAGCGATAAGACAGTGCAGACCCAGTACTTC. As protein: CASSDKTVQTQYF.

The table lists this clone with a count of one. This sample includes further DNA sequences coding for the same CDR3. V is TRBV27 and J is TRBJ2-7; TRBD2 is a possible D gene (5 bases). V shed 0 bases and J shed 5 bases, with 8 bases lying between them. The length of the CDR3 is 13 residues. Per the germline V gene, CDR1 is MNHEY and CDR2 is SMNVEV (reference sequence). In DNA form, the CDR3 reads TGTGCCAGCAGTTTATCCGGGGTAGACGAGCAGTACTTC. This encodes CASSLSGVDEQYF.

This sequence joins TRBV28 and TRBJ2-7, with 9 bases fitting TRBD1. The CDR3 consists of 15 residues. Per the germline V gene, CDR1 is MDHEN and CDR2 is SYDVKM. The junction had 10 bases not matched to a gene; V was cut back by 6 bases and J by 4 bases. The CDR3 spells CASRSGDRVSYEQYF. The CDR3 nucleotides are TGTGCCAGCAGGTCCGGGGACAGGGTTTCTTACGAGCAGTACTTC.

The chain links TRBV27 to TRBJ2-1; 7 nucleotides agree with TRBD2. Germline CDR1 and CDR2: MNHEY and SMNVEV (reference sequence). Unmatched junction bases numbered 8, after V lost 6 bases and J lost 3 bases. The length of the CDR3 is 15 residues. The CDR3 protein is CASSPTSEFYNEQFF. CDR3 nucleotides: TGTGCCAGCAGCCCAACTAGCGAGTTCTACAATGAGCAGTTCTTC.

The rearrangement links TRBV18 to TRBJ1-2; the D is unclear. Looked up from germline, CDR1 is KGHSH and CDR2 is LQKENI. The CDR3 contains 15 residues. V was clipped by 3 bases and J by 2 bases, with 13 bases between them. The CDR3 DNA follows: TGTGCCAGCTCACCTGGCAGTAACCTGAACTATGGCTACACCTTC. Translation gives CASSPGSNLNYGYTF.

The chain is built from TRBV28 and TRBJ2-5; 14 bases match TRBD2. Germline trimming cut 3 bases from V and 4 bases from J; bases unmatched to any gene: 1. This CDR3 has 15 residues. Looked up from germline, CDR1 is MDHEN and CDR2 is SYDVKM. The CDR3 DNA is TGTGCCAGCAGTTTGGGACTAGCGGGAGCAGAGACCCAGTACTTC. The encoded protein is CASSLGLAGAETQYF.

The J gene is TRBJ1-2, the V gene TRBV29-1; D might be TRBD1 (6 bases). The V end lost 3 bases, the J end lost 2 bases, and 10 bases lay between the germline ends. CDR1 SQVTM and CDR2 ANQGSEA come from the germline V gene. The CDR3 covers 13 residues. CDR3 loop: CSVDDGQNYGYTF. The CDR3 region has the DNA TGCAGCGTTGACGATGGACAGAACTATGGCTACACCTTC.